The 24 T cell receptor beta chains below were found in one sample sequenced in a study of T cell responses to AZD1222 COVID-19 vaccine. Profiling relied on immunoSEQ multiplex PCR, and the TCRdb table lists in-frame clones only, not all of them. In the table there are 110,000 or so clones, about 86% of which are singletons. The starting material was peripheral blood, obtained 28 days after the second AZD1222 dose. Receptors originate from an adult who received the AZD1222 COVID-19 vaccine.

This clone was seen once. V usage is TRBV6-5 and J usage is TRBJ2-2; 7 nucleotides align to TRBD1. Trimming removed 6 bases from V and 4 bases from J; junction bases left unmatched: 8. Germline CDR1 and CDR2: MNHEY and SVGAGI. This CDR3 region has 15 residues. CDR3 DNA sequence: TGTGCCAGCAGGACAGGGTTACGTGTCACCGGGGAGCTGTTTTTT. Its protein is CASRTGLRVTGELFF.

The rearrangement links TRBV6-5 to TRBJ2-7; 10 positions match TRBD2. The V segment lost 2 bases and the J segment 4 bases; nucleotides outside the gene matches: 2. The CDR3 is made up of 14 amino acids. Germline V CDR1 and CDR2: MNHEY, SVGAGI. CDR3 in DNA: TGTGCCAGCAGTTACCGGACTAGCGGATACGAGCAGTACTTC. Its translation: CASSYRTSGYEQYF.

This clone has just a few counts. This chain joins TRBV2 and TRBJ1-5; 9 positions match TRBD1. V lost 5 bases, J lost 4 bases, and 3 bases stayed unmatched. The CDR3 sequence is 14 residues long. Per the germline V gene, CDR1 is SNHLY and CDR2 is FYNNEI. The CDR3 loop is CASSKDRGNQPQHF. CDR3 bases: TGTGCCAGCAGTAAGGACAGGGGAAATCAGCCCCAGCATTTT.

The chain uses TRBV28 and TRBJ1-2; the D gene is possibly TRBD1 (5 bases). Germline V gene lookup returns CDR1 MDHEN and CDR2 SYDVKM. V lost 5 bases, J lost 9 bases, and 19 bases lay in between. CDR3 length: 14 amino acids. CDR3 loop: CASSRRDGSGSYTF. The CDR3 nucleotides read TGTGCCAGCAGTCGTAGGGACGGAAGCGGTAGCTACACCTTC.

CDR3 sequence reads: CASSLSSGYVQETQYF. The CDR3 DNA reads TGTGCCAGCAGTTTGTCTAGCGGATATGTTCAAGAGACCCAGTACTTC. The chain joins TRBV28 to TRBJ2-5; the match to TRBD2 covers 7 bases. V dropped 3 bases and J dropped 2; count of bases not matched to a gene: 9. CDR1 MDHEN and CDR2 SYDVKM come from the germline V gene. The CDR3 runs to 16 residues.

The chain joins TRBV3-1 (or the pseudogene TRBV3-2) to TRBJ2-5; TRBD1 aligns across 12 bases. The CDR3 totals 16 residues. In germline, CDR1 is LGHDT, CDR2 YNNKEL (reference sequence). Unmatched junction bases numbered 8, after V lost 5 bases and J lost 4 bases. CDR3: CASSRDGTGGRETQYF. DNA of the CDR3: TGTGCCAGCAGCAGGGATGGGACAGGGGGCAGAGAGACCCAGTACTTC.

The J gene is TRBJ2-3, the V gene TRBV15, with D possibly being TRBD1 or TRBD2 (5 bases each). The CDR3 totals 14 residues. Trimming stripped 0 bases from V and 11 bases from J, with 15 bases between. Germline-derived CDR1 and CDR2 are LNHNV and YYDKDF (reference sequence). The CDR3 reads CATSRDILGRGQYF. CDR3 coding DNA: TGTGCCACCAGCAGAGATATATTGGGACGGGGGCAGTATTTT.

The gene calls are TRBV29-1 and TRBJ1-4; D remains ambiguous. This CDR3 region has 11 residues. V gave up 6 bases and J gave up 15 bases, with 17 bases separating them. Germline assignment: CDR1 SQVTM and CDR2 ANQGSEA. For the CDR3, the DNA is TGCAGCGTGAGGGAGGTTTTCACGGTGTTTTTT. As protein: CSVREVFTVFF.

V is TRBV9 and J is TRBJ1-1, with unresolved D. The CDR3 has 11 residues. Germline CDR1 reads SGDLS; CDR2 reads YYNGEE. Trimming pared 4 bases from V and 3 bases from J, leaving 4 bases between. CDR3 sequence: CASSPDTEAFF. CDR3 in DNA: TGTGCCAGCAGCCCTGACACTGAAGCTTTCTTT.

There are a few counts of this clone. This chain links TRBV4-3 with TRBJ1-2, with D possibly matching TRBD1 (5 bases). Trimming shortened V by 4 bases and J by 3 bases, and 12 bases separated the two germline ends. The V gene's germline CDR1 is LGHNA and CDR2 YSLEER. This CDR3 spans 14 amino acids. Written as DNA, the CDR3 is TGCGCCAGCAGCCCTGGGGGTTCGGACTATGGCTACACCTTC. Residues: CASSPGGSDYGYTF.

The V and J genes are TRBV2 and TRBJ2-3, with a tentative D call TRBD1 (6 bases). Germline CDR1 is SNHLY and CDR2 is FYNNEI. Trimming removed 6 bases from V and 6 bases from J, with 16 bases in between. This CDR3 is built from 14 residues. CDR3 sequence reads: CASRGRDNVDTQYF. CDR3 DNA sequence: TGTGCCAGCAGGGGCCGGGACAATGTGGATACGCAGTATTTT.

CDR3 nucleotides: TGCGCCAGCAGCCCCGCACATCGGGGGGCAGCTTTCTTT. Translating it yields CASSPAHRGAAFF. The rearrangement links TRBV5-1 to TRBJ1-1, with D possibly matching TRBD1 (6 bases). Germline V CDR1 and CDR2: SGHRS, YFSETQ. This CDR3 contains 13 residues. The V end was cut by 4 bases, the J end by 10 bases, with 17 bases between.

The chain has TRBV6-2 or TRBV6-3 and TRBJ1-2; D remains unclear. Germline V lookup: CDR1 MNHEY, CDR2 SVGEGT. This CDR3 is 14 amino acids long. Trimming took 0 bases from V and 7 from J, leaving 12 bases between them. In DNA form, the CDR3 reads TGTGCCAGCAGTTACTCCGAGGGAGTTGGTGGCTACACCTTC. The encoded protein is CASSYSEGVGGYTF.

The chain carries TRBV28 and TRBJ2-1; TRBD1 matches at 7 bases. The CDR3 contains 15 residues. V gave up 3 bases and J gave up 4 bases; unmatched junction bases: 6. Germline values: CDR1 MDHEN, CDR2 SYDVKM. The CDR3 is CASSFWDRGYNEQFF. The CDR3 DNA is TGTGCCAGCAGTTTTTGGGACAGAGGATACAATGAGCAGTTCTTC. The entire variable domain, with the rest obtained from reference TRBV28 and TRBJ2-1, is as follows: DVKVTQSSRYLVKRTGEKVFLECVQDMDHENMFWYRQDPGLGLRLIYFSYDVKMKEKGDIPEGYSVSREKKERFSLILESASTNQTSMYLCASSFWDRGYNEQFFGPGTRLTVL.

The chain links TRBV11-2 to TRBJ1-4; 9 nucleotides line up with TRBD1. The CDR3 extends over 14 amino acids. Trimming at V came to 1 base and at J to 10 bases, leaving 4 bases not matched to a gene. Germline V gene sequence: CDR1 SGHAT, CDR2 FQNNGV. CDR3 coding DNA: TGTGCCAGCAGCTTAGGACAGGGGGGGGGAAAACTGTTTTTT. It codes for CASSLGQGGGKLFF.

The V gene is TRBV29-1, the J gene TRBJ2-7; D might be TRBD1 (6 bases). This CDR3 is 13 amino acids long. Per the germline V gene, CDR1 is SQVTM and CDR2 is ANQGSEA. V shed 6 bases and J shed 0 bases, with 12 bases lying between them. The DNA for the CDR3 is TGCAGCGTCGAAAGGGACAACTCCTACGAGCAGTACTTC. Translation gives CSVERDNSYEQYF.

A few counts support this clone. This chain joins TRBV28 and TRBJ2-3, with 12 bases identical to TRBD2. J lost 2 bases, V lost 5 bases, and 2 bases had no gene match. This CDR3 comprises 15 residues. Germline V gene sequence: CDR1 MDHEN, CDR2 SYDVKM. In DNA, the CDR3 is TGTGCCAGCAGTCTAGCGGGAGGGCACACAGATACGCAGTATTTT. Encoded protein: CASSLAGGHTDTQYF. The whole variable domain, filled in from reference TRBV28 and TRBJ2-3, reads DVKVTQSSRYLVKRTGEKVFLECVQDMDHENMFWYRQDPGLGLRLIYFSYDVKMKEKGDIPEGYSVSREKKERFSLILESASTNQTSMYLCASSLAGGHTDTQYFGPGTRLTVL.

The chain links TRBV6-5 to TRBJ1-3, with a tentative D call TRBD1 (5 bases). The ends were cut back, 7 bases at V and 0 bases at J, with 10 bases in the middle. The CDR3 extends over 14 amino acids. The V gene's germline CDR1 is MNHEY and CDR2 SVGAGI. The CDR3 spells CASKTGASGNTIYF. CDR3 DNA: TGTGCCAGCAAAACAGGAGCCTCTGGAAACACCATATATTTT.

The chain links TRBV5-1 to TRBJ2-7; 8 nucleotides agree with TRBD2. CDR3 size: 14 residues. Germline loops: CDR1 SGHRS, CDR2 YFSETQ. V dropped 2 bases and J dropped 2; count of bases not matched to a gene: 3. CDR3 nucleotide sequence: TGCGCCAGCAGCTTTGGACTAGCTACCTACGAGCAGTACTTC. Amino acid sequence: CASSFGLATYEQYF.

This rearrangement joins TRBV10-3 to TRBJ1-5, with D unresolved. CDR3 length: 17 amino acids. Trimming stripped 2 bases from V and 1 base from J, with 15 bases between. Germline V gene data show CDR1 as ENHRY and CDR2 as SYGVKD. The CDR3 DNA is TGTGCCATCAGTGAGGAGGCCCCTCAGTACAGCAATCAGCCCCAGCATTTT. Amino acid sequence: CAISEEAPQYSNQPQHF.

V is TRBV28 and J is TRBJ2-3; 7 nucleotides align to TRBD1. Trimming removed 9 bases from V and 5 bases from J; junction bases left unmatched: 5. The germline V gene has CDR1 MDHEN and CDR2 SYDVKM. This CDR3 is 12 amino acids long. The CDR3 coding sequence is TGTGCCAGTAGACAGGGAATAGATACGCAGTATTTT. Translating it yields CASRQGIDTQYF.

The chain is built from TRBV11-2 and TRBJ2-5; 7 bases match TRBD1. Per the germline V gene, CDR1 is SGHAT and CDR2 is FQNNGV. The CDR3 is made up of 16 amino acids. V shed 4 bases, J shed 1 base, and the junction held 9 bases outside the gene matches. In nucleotides, the CDR3 is TGTGCCAGCAGCTCAAGACAGGGAACTGTCCAAGAGACCCAGTACTTC. This gives the protein CASSSRQGTVQETQYF.

The chain has TRBV30 and TRBJ1-1; 9 nucleotides match TRBD1. Germline trimming cut 7 bases from V and 1 base from J; bases unmatched to any gene: 1. The CDR3 has 12 amino acids. Germline values: CDR1 GTSNPN, CDR2 SVGIG (reference sequence). CDR3 sequence: CASDRGNTEAFF. The CDR3 region has the DNA TGTGCCTCGGACAGGGGGAACACTGAAGCTTTCTTT. The full variable domain, with the rest looked up from reference TRBV30 and TRBJ1-1, is SQTIHQWPATLVQPVGSPLSLECTVEGTSNPNLYWYRQAAGRGLQLLFYSVGIGQISSEVPQNLSASRPQDRQFILSSKKLLLSDSGFYLCASDRGNTEAFFGQGTRLTVV.

The chain employs TRBV24-1 and TRBJ2-2; the D call may be TRBD1 or TRBD2 (5 bases each). V shed 3 bases and J shed 4 bases, with 11 bases lying between them. From germline, CDR1 is KGHDR and CDR2 SFDVKD. This CDR3 contains 15 residues. The CDR3 DNA reads TGTGCCACCAGTGATCGAGGGACGATCACCGGGGAGCTGTTTTTT. It specifies CATSDRGTITGELFF.